A single sample gave rise to the 11 T cell receptor beta chains below, sequenced in a study of shared clonotypes between healthy human individuals. Method: immunoSEQ multiplex PCR; TCRdb's copy keeps in-frame clones and lacks some. The profile shows 2 million or so clones, roughly 95% of them singletons. Sample: naive CD4+ T cells sorted from blood. As to subset: CD45RA+ positively selected. These receptors all stem from a young man in good health.

This chain connects TRBV6-1 to TRBJ1-2; no clear D gene. V gave up 7 bases and J gave up 0 bases, with 12 bases separating them. Germline V gene data show CDR1 as MNHNS and CDR2 as SASEGT. The CDR3 is made up of 14 amino acids. For the CDR3, the DNA is TGTGCCAGCACTGACAACGGGTCTAACTATGGCTACACCTTC. This translates into CASTDNGSNYGYTF.

This chain uses TRBV7-9 with TRBJ1-2, with 8 bases aligning to TRBD1. After removal of 5 bases from V and 4 bases from J, the junction contained 21 bases not matched to a gene. The germline V gene has CDR1 SEHNR and CDR2 FQNEAQ (reference sequence). This CDR3 is built from 19 residues. CDR3: CASSPTQGAILSGGYGYTF. The CDR3 bases are TGTGCCAGCAGCCCGACCCAGGGGGCGATTTTAAGTGGTGGCTATGGCTACACCTTC. The complete variable domain, with remaining parts taken from reference TRBV7-9 and TRBJ1-2, reads DTGVSQNPRHKITKRGQNVTFRCDPISEHNRLYWYRQTLGQGPEFLTYFQNEAQLEKSRLLSDRFSAERPKGSFSTLEIQRTEQGDSAMYLCASSPTQGAILSGGYGYTFGSGTRLTVV.

A note on this clone: The same CDR3 also results from other DNA sequences found in this sample. The chain has TRBV30 and TRBJ2-7, with 10 bases lining up with TRBD1. CDR3 size: 13 residues. In germline, CDR1 is GTSNPN, CDR2 SVGIG (reference sequence). Trimming cost V 1 base and J 6 bases; bases outside gene matches: 3. CDR3 residues: CAWSGQGAGEQYF. In nucleotides, the CDR3 is TGTGCCTGGAGTGGACAGGGGGCTGGCGAGCAGTACTTC.

V gene TRBV7-2 combines with J gene TRBJ2-7, with 7 bases fitting TRBD1. The CDR3 runs 14 residues. Germline V gene sequence: CDR1 SGHTA, CDR2 FQGNSA. The junction had 10 bases not matched to a gene; V was cut back by 5 bases and J by 6 bases. The CDR3 sequence: CASSLDRAVSEQYF. The CDR3 DNA is TGTGCCAGCAGCCTCGACAGGGCGGTAAGCGAGCAGTACTTC.

Here the CDR3 reads CASRLSGGETQYF. CDR3 nucleotides: TGTGCCAGCAGACTTAGCGGGGGAGAGACCCAGTACTTC. The genes are TRBV11-2 and TRBJ2-5, with 9 bases fitting TRBD2. The V segment lost 6 bases and the J segment 4 bases; nucleotides outside the gene matches: 3. Germline V lookup: CDR1 SGHAT, CDR2 FQNNGV. The length of the CDR3 is 13 residues.

A single count supports this clone. The V call is TRBV27, the J call TRBJ1-4, with unresolved D. Germline lookup yields CDR1 MNHEY and CDR2 SMNVEV (reference sequence). The CDR3 sequence is 14 residues long. With 3 bases removed from V and 3 bases from J, the gap between germline ends came to 8 bases. CDR3 sequence (DNA): TGTGCCAGCAGTTTCGAACGGGCTAATGAAAAACTGTTTTTT. Translation: CASSFERANEKLFF.

The chain combines TRBV2 with TRBJ2-2; 9 bases align to TRBD2. CDR1 is SNHLY, CDR2 FYNNEI, per germline. J gave up 7 bases and V 5 bases, and 2 bases lay outside the gene matches. The CDR3 extends over 13 amino acids. The CDR3 spells CASSPSGDGELFF. The CDR3 DNA sequence: TGTGCCAGCAGTCCTAGCGGGGACGGGGAGCTGTTTTTT.

V and J are TRBV7-2 and TRBJ2-5; D gene ambiguous. V was clipped by 1 base and J by 4 bases, with 10 bases between them. Germline V gene data show CDR1 as SGHTA and CDR2 as FQGNSA. The CDR3 is 14 residues long. The DNA of the CDR3 is TGTGCCAGCAGCTTAGTTTGGCTCGGAGAGACCCAGTACTTC. Protein: CASSLVWLGETQYF.

In its sample, this clone was seen once. The chain has TRBV5-1 and TRBJ2-1, with 7 nucleotides matching TRBD2. The CDR3 is made up of 15 amino acids. CDR1 SGHRS and CDR2 YFSETQ come from the germline V gene. V trimming: 4 bases; J trimming: 4 bases; junction bases outside the gene matches: 8. For the CDR3, the DNA is TGCGCCAGCAGCGGAGCGGGGCTCCTTTACAATGAGCAGTTCTTC. The encoded protein is CASSGAGLLYNEQFF. The full variable domain, with the rest looked up from reference TRBV5-1 and TRBJ2-1, is KAGVTQTPRYLIKTRGQQVTLSCSPISGHRSVSWYQQTPGQGLQFLFEYFSETQRNKGNFPGRFSGRQFSNSRSEMNVSTLELGDSALYLCASSGAGLLYNEQFFGPGTRLTVL.

A word on this clone: Being one base from a much bigger clone, this may be a read error. This CDR3 is also generated by other DNA sequences in the sample. The chain is built from TRBV11-2 and TRBJ2-7; D is possibly TRBD2 (6 bases). Germline V lookup: CDR1 SGHAT, CDR2 FQNNGV. Deletions cut 1 base from V and 3 bases from J, with 7 bases between. This CDR3 spans 13 amino acids. CDR3 DNA: TGTGCCAGCAGCTTAGGCGGGAACTACGAGCAGTACTTC. This encodes CASSLGGNYEQYF.

Turning to this clone: Other nucleotide sequences in the sample specify the same CDR3. The CDR3 spells CASSVAGGSYNEQFF. In DNA form, the CDR3 reads TGTGCCAGCAGTGTCGCAGGGGGCTCCTACAATGAGCAGTTCTTC. The gene calls are TRBV2 and TRBJ2-1; 7 bases map to TRBD1. The ends lost 4 bases at V and 0 bases at J; junction bases unmatched: 3. Germline loops: CDR1 SNHLY, CDR2 FYNNEI. This CDR3 is 15 amino acids long.